This TCR beta chain was identified during a study of CD8 T cells in ankylosing spondylitis. This clonotype was observed many times. The germline gives CDR1 SGHVS, CDR2 FNYEAQ. The V and J ends lost 5 bases and 0 bases, in that order; junction bases with no gene match: 6. The CDR3 is 15 residues long. TCRdb fed the 5' RACE reads into MiXCR, producing one record per CDR3 protein. The repertoire has more than 95,000 distinct CDR3 sequences, roughly 8% of them found once; the top ten carry about a tenth. The TCR was taken from a male donor with ankylosing spondylitis or in good health (not recorded which). The V call is TRBV7-6, the J call TRBJ1-2; the match to TRBD1 covers 7 bases. Sequencing was carried out using blood, either unsorted or a sorted T cell fraction (not recorded which). CDR3 sequence reads: CASSVTGDANYGYTF. CDR3 nucleotide sequence: TGTGCCAGCAGCGTTACAGGGGACGCTAACTATGGCTACACCTTC.